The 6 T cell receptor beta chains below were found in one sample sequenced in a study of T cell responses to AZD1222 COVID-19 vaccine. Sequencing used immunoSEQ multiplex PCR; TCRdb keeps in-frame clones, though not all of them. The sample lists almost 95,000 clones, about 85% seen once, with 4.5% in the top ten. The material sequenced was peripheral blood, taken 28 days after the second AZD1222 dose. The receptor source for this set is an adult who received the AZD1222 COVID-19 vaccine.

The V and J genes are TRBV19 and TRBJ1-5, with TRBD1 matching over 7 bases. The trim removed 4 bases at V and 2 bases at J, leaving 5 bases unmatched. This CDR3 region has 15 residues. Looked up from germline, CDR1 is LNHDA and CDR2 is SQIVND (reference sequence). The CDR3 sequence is CASSNRQGRNQPQHF. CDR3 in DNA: TGTGCCAGTAGTAACCGACAGGGCCGCAATCAGCCCCAGCATTTT. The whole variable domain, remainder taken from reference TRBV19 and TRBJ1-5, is DGGITQSPKYLFRKEGQNVTLSCEQNLNHDAMYWYRQDPGQGLRLIYYSQIVNDFQKGDIAEGYSVSREKKESFPLTVTSAQKNPTAFYLCASSNRQGRNQPQHFGDGTRLSIL.

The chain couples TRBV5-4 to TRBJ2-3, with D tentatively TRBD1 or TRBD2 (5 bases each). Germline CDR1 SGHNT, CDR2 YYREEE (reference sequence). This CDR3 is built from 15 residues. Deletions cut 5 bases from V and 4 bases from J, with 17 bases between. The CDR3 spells CASSPVGTSPDTQYF. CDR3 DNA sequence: TGTGCCAGCAGTCCCGTTGGGACCTCCCCAGATACGCAGTATTTT.

The CDR3 region has the DNA TGTGCCAGCAGCTCATCTAGCGGGATCGGGGAGCTGTTTTTT. This codes for CASSSSSGIGELFF. This chain connects TRBV7-3 to TRBJ2-2; TRBD2 matches at 9 bases. There are 14 residues in the CDR3. CDR1 is SGHTA, CDR2 FQGTGA, per germline. V was pared by 4 bases and J by 7 bases, with 4 bases of the junction left unmatched.

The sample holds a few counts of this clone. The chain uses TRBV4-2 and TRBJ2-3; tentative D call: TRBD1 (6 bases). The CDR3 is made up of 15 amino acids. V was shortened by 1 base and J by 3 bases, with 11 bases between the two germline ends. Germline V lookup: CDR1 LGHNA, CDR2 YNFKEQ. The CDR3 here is CASSQVGAETDTQYF. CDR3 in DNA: TGTGCCAGCAGCCAAGTGGGGGCCGAAACAGATACGCAGTATTTT.

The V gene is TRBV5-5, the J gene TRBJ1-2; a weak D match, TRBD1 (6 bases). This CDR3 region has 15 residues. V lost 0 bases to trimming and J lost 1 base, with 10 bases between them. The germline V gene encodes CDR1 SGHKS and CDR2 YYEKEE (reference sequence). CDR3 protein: CASSLDRAINYGYTF. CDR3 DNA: TGTGCCAGCAGCTTGGACAGGGCGATTAACTATGGCTACACCTTC.

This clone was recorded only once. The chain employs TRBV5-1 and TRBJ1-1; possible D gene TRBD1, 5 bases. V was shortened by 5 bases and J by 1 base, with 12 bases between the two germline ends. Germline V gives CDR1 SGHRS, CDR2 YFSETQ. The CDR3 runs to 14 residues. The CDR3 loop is CASREGSGNTEAFF. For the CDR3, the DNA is TGCGCCAGCAGGGAGGGGTCTGGGAACACTGAAGCTTTCTTT.